Below are 31 T cell receptor beta chains sequenced from a single sample in a study of glioma-infiltrating T cells (dated by TCRdb to 2016 to 2018). These reads were obtained on an Illumina MiSeq. The iRepertoire nested amplicon-rescue multiplex PCR (arm-PCR) platform was used to amplify TCR alpha and beta CDR3 regions from RNA. Using fastp at Q25 and MiXCR, TCRdb reprocessed the public reads and kept productive beta chains. Every entry covers one CDR3 protein and lists the most common genes and DNA from its rows. The sample table records approximately 110,000 distinct CDR3 sequences; 25% to 30% of these occur just once. Of the sample, 35% is held by the ten largest clones. The sample taken for sequencing was glioma tissue, nonneoplastic brain tissue, or PBMCs (not recorded which). These receptors all come from a human donor with low-grade glioma or glioblastoma, undergoing nonglioma brain surgery, or in good health (not recorded which).

This chain uses TRBV27 with TRBJ2-7; D may be TRBD1 (5 bases). The CDR3 sequence is 15 residues long. CDR1 MNHEY and CDR2 SMNVEV come from the germline V gene (reference sequence). V lost 4 bases, J lost 5 bases, and 18 bases lay in between. In DNA, the CDR3 is TGTGCCAGCAGTTCTGGACAAGTGAGGCTCGACGAGCAGTACTTC. This codes for CASSSGQVRLDEQYF.

This clonotype was observed many times. The chain carries TRBV7-2 and TRBJ2-1; tentative D call: TRBD2 (5 bases). The CDR3 has 15 amino acids. Germline CDR1 reads SGHTA; CDR2 reads FQGNSA. V dropped 1 base and J dropped 5 bases, with 12 bases sitting between them. Here the CDR3 reads CASSLDGVPNNEQFF. In DNA form, the CDR3 reads TGTGCCAGCAGCTTAGACGGGGTACCCAACAATGAGCAGTTCTTC.

Note on this clonotype: This may be a read error: a much more frequent sequence differs by one nucleotide. This chain uses TRBV24-1 with TRBJ2-1; D is perhaps TRBD1 (5 bases). The germline V gene encodes CDR1 KGHDR and CDR2 SFDVKD. The CDR3 sequence is 13 residues long. Trimming pared 2 bases from V and 5 bases from J, leaving 6 bases between. The CDR3 loop is CATSDSGNNEQFF. CDR3 DNA: TGTGCCACCAGTGATTCAGGGAACAATGAGCAGTTCTTC.

Many counts were recorded for this clonotype. The CDR3 coding sequence is TGTGCCAGCTGGGGAGAGGAGGGCCCCGGGACTAGCGGGAGTCTGGATGAGCAGTTCTTC. Amino acid sequence: CASWGEEGPGTSGSLDEQFF. This sequence joins TRBV28 and TRBJ2-1; 14 positions match TRBD2. This CDR3 spans 20 amino acids. J gave up 8 bases and V 8 bases, and 23 bases lay outside the gene matches. Germline V gives CDR1 MDHEN, CDR2 SYDVKM.

This clonotype occurred many times. The chain couples TRBV4-1 to TRBJ1-5, with TRBD1 identical over 8 bases. The junction had 5 bases not matched to a gene; V was cut back by 0 bases and J by 4 bases. The CDR3 totals 16 residues. Germline loops: CDR1 MGHRA, CDR2 YSYEKL. The CDR3 protein is CASSQDPWTGNQPQHF. The DNA of the CDR3 is TGCGCCAGCAGCCAAGATCCCTGGACAGGGAATCAGCCCCAGCATTTT.

This clonotype was seen repeatedly, ten times or more. This sequence joins TRBV3-1 and TRBJ2-2, with D uncertain. Trimming removed 7 bases at V and 1 base at J, with 10 bases between. Germline assignment: CDR1 LGHDT and CDR2 YNNKEL (reference sequence). The CDR3 spans 14 residues. The chain's CDR3 is CASTYLRNTGELFF. The DNA of the CDR3 is TGTGCCAGCACCTATTTGAGGAACACCGGGGAGCTGTTTTTT. Using reference TRBV3-1 and TRBJ2-2 for the parts outside the CDR3, the full variable domain is DTAVSQTPKYLVTQMGNDKSIKCEQNLGHDTMYWYKQDSKKFLKIMFSYNNKELIINETVPNRFSPKSPDKAHLNLHINSLELGDSAVYFCASTYLRNTGELFFGEGSRLTVL.

As regards this clonotype: Being one base from a much bigger clone, this may be a read error. Given the absence of the conserved phenylalanine or tryptophan at the CDR3 end, a read error is likely. The chain links TRBV19 to TRBJ1-2; no clear D gene. There are 14 residues in the CDR3. CDR1 is LNHDA and CDR2 is SQIVND in the germline V gene (reference sequence). Trimming removed 1 base at V and 1 base at J, with 7 bases between. CDR3 nucleotides: TGTGCCAGTAGTATAGTCGGCAGTAACTATGGCTACACCTCC. Its protein product is CASSIVGSNYGYTS.

The rearrangement uses TRBV11-2 and TRBJ1-1; 9 bases are a match to TRBD1. The CDR3 is 15 residues long. Germline values: CDR1 SGHAT, CDR2 FQNNGV. Trimming at V came to 8 bases and at J to 0 bases, leaving 7 bases not matched to a gene. The CDR3 loop is CASGPGTGMNTEAFF. CDR3 DNA: TGTGCCAGCGGCCCTGGGACAGGGATGAACACTGAAGCTTTCTTT.

This clonotype appeared many times. The chain joins TRBV6-1 to TRBJ2-3, with TRBD2 matching over 10 bases. The V segment lost 7 bases and the J segment 4 bases; nucleotides outside the gene matches: 2. The germline V gene encodes CDR1 MNHNS and CDR2 SASEGT. The CDR3 has 13 residues. The DNA for the CDR3 is TGTGCCAGCACTAGCGGGGGAGCAGATACGCAGTATTTT. Protein product: CASTSGGADTQYF.

V gene TRBV29-1 combines with J gene TRBJ1-1; a weak D match, TRBD1 (6 bases). CDR1 is SQVTM and CDR2 is ANQGSEA in the germline V gene. The CDR3 runs 11 residues. Trimming stripped 7 bases from V and 7 bases from J, with 13 bases between. The CDR3 loop is CSGRQADEAFF. In DNA, the CDR3 is TGCAGCGGTCGACAGGCCGATGAAGCTTTCTTT.

This clonotype occurred many times. The chain employs TRBV6-2 or TRBV6-3 and TRBJ2-7; 12 positions match TRBD2. This CDR3 region has 13 residues. The J segment lost 8 bases and the V segment lost 5 bases, leaving 4 bases of the junction unmatched. CDR1 is MNHEY and CDR2 is SVGEGT in the germline V gene. Written as DNA, the CDR3 is TGTGCCAGCAGTGCCGGACTAGCGGGACAGCAGTACTTC. Protein product: CASSAGLAGQQYF.

Comments on this clonotype: This may arise from a read error, as a much more abundant clone is one base away. The J gene is TRBJ1-5, the V gene TRBV9; D is undetermined. The CDR3 has 15 residues. CDR1 is SGDLS and CDR2 is YYNGEE in the germline V gene. CDR3 coding DNA: TGTGCCAGCAACGTAGGAGGGTCTGGCAATCAGCCCCAGCATTTT. Translated: CASNVGGSGNQPQHF.

This clonotype was found many times. J is TRBJ2-2 and V is TRBV4-3; the D is unclear. The CDR3 extends over 14 amino acids. Germline loops: CDR1 LGHNA, CDR2 YSLEER. Between the trimmed V and J ends, which lost 1 base and 7 bases, there was a span of 10 bases. CDR3 DNA sequence: TGCGCCAGCAGCCAAGTTTGGTCGGGCGGGGAGCTGTTTTTT. This gives the protein CASSQVWSGGELFF.

This clonotype was picked up many times. The chain links TRBV2 to TRBJ2-2, with a weak D call TRBD2 (6 bases). Trimming left V 7 bases short and J 7 bases short, with 16 bases between. Germline assignment: CDR1 SNHLY and CDR2 FYNNEI. The CDR3 totals 14 residues. The CDR3: CASTLREEGGELFF. The CDR3 bases are TGTGCCAGCACCCTAAGGGAGGAGGGCGGGGAGCTGTTTTTT.

This clonotype was seen at least ten times. V is TRBV12-3 or TRBV12-4 and J is TRBJ2-1; 8 nucleotides match TRBD2. V was pared by 8 bases and J by 4 bases, with 13 bases of the junction left unmatched. The CDR3 consists of 16 residues. Written as DNA, the CDR3 is TGTGCCAGCGGGCCCCAGCGGGGGCTACTGTACAATGAGCAGTTCTTC. Protein product: CASGPQRGLLYNEQFF.

There are many counts of this clonotype. J is TRBJ1-1 and V is TRBV7-9; the D gene is possibly TRBD1 (5 bases). Trimming shortened V by 5 bases and J by 2 bases, and 18 bases separated the two germline ends. Germline CDR1 SEHNR, CDR2 FQNEAQ (reference sequence). CDR3 length: 16 residues. The CDR3 nucleotides read TGTGCCAGCAGCAAACAGGCTGCCAGGGCAAACACTGAAGCTTTCTTT. Translation gives CASSKQAARANTEAFF. Filled out from reference TRBV7-9 and TRBJ1-1, the complete variable domain reads DTGVSQNPRHKITKRGQNVTFRCDPISEHNRLYWYRQTLGQGPEFLTYFQNEAQLEKSRLLSDRFSAERPKGSFSTLEIQRTEQGDSAMYLCASSKQAARANTEAFFGQGTRLTVV.

This clonotype appeared once. A much larger clonotype is one base distant, so this may be a read error. The chain is built from TRBV11-3 and TRBJ1-1; D gene uncertain. Trimming took off 11 bases at V and 0 bases at J, with 13 bases between the two ends. Germline CDR1 is SGHNT and CDR2 is YENEEA. This CDR3 has 13 residues. Written as DNA, the CDR3 is TGTGCCTCCCGGGCGCTAATGAACACTGAAGCTTTCTTT. Protein sequence: CASRALMNTEAFF.

This clonotype was found a few times. V usage is TRBV29-1 and J usage is TRBJ1-4; tentatively, D is TRBD1 (6 bases). V shed 4 bases and J shed 5 bases, with 11 bases lying between them. Germline CDR1 SQVTM, CDR2 ANQGSEA. This CDR3 contains 13 residues. Here the CDR3 reads CSVVGGGNEKLFF. Written as DNA, the CDR3 is TGCAGCGTTGTGGGGGGCGGCAATGAAAAACTGTTTTTT.

This clonotype has at least ten counts. The chain uses TRBV6-1 and TRBJ1-1; tentatively, D is TRBD1 (5 bases). CDR3 length: 12 amino acids. CDR1 and CDR2 (germline): MNHNS, SASEGT. The V end was cut by 5 bases, the J end by 6 bases, with 10 bases between. CDR3 DNA sequence: TGTGCCAGCAGTTACGGGGGAGCTGAAGCTTTCTTT. The encoded protein is CASSYGGAEAFF.

There are many counts of this clonotype. The gene calls are TRBV20-1 and TRBJ1-3; 7 bases match TRBD1. Germline CDR1 and CDR2: DFQATT and SNEGSKA (reference sequence). The CDR3 runs 16 residues. Trimming cost V 1 base and J 0 bases; bases outside gene matches: 6. The chain's CDR3 is CSARGGGEISGNTIYF. DNA of the CDR3: TGCAGTGCTAGAGGAGGGGGCGAAATCTCTGGAAACACCATATATTTT.

This clonotype came up many times. J is TRBJ2-3 and V is TRBV6-2 or TRBV6-3, with D possibly matching TRBD2 (6 bases). Germline lookup yields CDR1 MNHEY and CDR2 SVGEGT. The CDR3 contains 13 residues. Trimming cost V 7 bases and J 2 bases, with 10 bases left between them. This CDR3 reads CASTRDSTDTQYF. CDR3 DNA sequence: TGTGCCAGCACCCGGGACTCCACAGATACGCAGTATTTT.

This clonotype was detected only a few times. The chain couples TRBV29-1 to TRBJ2-7; 8 bases line up with TRBD2. The CDR3 loop spans 13 amino acids. The germline gives CDR1 SQVTM, CDR2 ANQGSEA. The junction had 5 bases not matched to a gene; V was cut back by 7 bases and J by 0 bases. The CDR3 nucleotides read TGCAGCGAACTAGCGGTAAGCTCCTACGAGCAGTACTTC. It codes for CSELAVSSYEQYF.

The table lists this clonotype with many counts. V and J are TRBV6-2 or TRBV6-3 and TRBJ2-7; TRBD1 is a possible D gene (5 bases). Trimming took off 0 bases at V and 3 bases at J, with 6 bases between the two ends. The CDR3 sequence is 13 residues long. CDR1 MNHEY and CDR2 SVGEGT come from the germline V gene. CDR3 protein: CASSYSGVYEQYF. DNA for the CDR3: TGTGCCAGCAGTTACTCAGGGGTCTACGAGCAGTACTTC.

This clonotype counts as medium-sized (0.01 to 0.1%). V is TRBV6-2 or TRBV6-3 and J is TRBJ2-1, with 8 positions matching TRBD2. V lost 2 bases to trimming and J lost 8 bases; unmatched junction nucleotides: 11. The CDR3 spans 16 residues. CDR1 is MNHEY, CDR2 SVGEGT, per germline. CDR3 coding DNA: TGTGCCAGCAGTTACGGTCCAGCGGGAGACGTATATGAGCAGTTCTTC. Residues: CASSYGPAGDVYEQFF.

This clonotype was seen many times. V gene TRBV10-2 combines with J gene TRBJ1-1; possible D gene TRBD1, 5 bases. This CDR3 has 14 residues. Per germline, CDR1 WSHSY and CDR2 SAAADI. V was clipped by 6 bases and J by 2 bases, with 13 bases between them. In nucleotides, the CDR3 is TGCGCCAGCAGGACTGGGACGGTCAACACTGAAGCTTTCTTT. The encoded protein is CASRTGTVNTEAFF.

This clonotype has just a few counts. The chain links TRBV19 to TRBJ2-7, with D possibly being TRBD1 (5 bases). V lost 6 bases and J lost 3, with 15 bases in between. From germline, CDR1 is LNHDA and CDR2 SQIVND (reference sequence). This CDR3 has 14 residues. CDR3: CASSPSDRRYEQYF. The CDR3 DNA sequence: TGTGCCAGTAGCCCAAGCGACAGACGCTACGAGCAGTACTTC.

In this sample, this clonotype turned up many times. The CDR3 spells CASTSGRTEAFF. The CDR3 DNA reads TGTGCCAGCACTTCGGGGCGCACTGAAGCTTTCTTT. The chain combines TRBV27 with TRBJ1-1, with a tentative D call TRBD1 (5 bases). Germline CDR1 MNHEY, CDR2 SMNVEV (reference sequence). Trimming left V 7 bases short and J 4 bases short, with 10 bases between. The CDR3 is made up of 12 amino acids.

This clonotype was seen many times. The chain carries TRBV29-1 and TRBJ2-3, with D perhaps TRBD2 (7 bases). Germline CDR1 SQVTM, CDR2 ANQGSEA. The CDR3 consists of 13 residues. V was pared by 2 bases and J by 7 bases, with 13 bases between. The CDR3 sequence is CSVEQGGANTQYF. In DNA, the CDR3 is TGCAGCGTTGAACAAGGGGGGGCGAATACGCAGTATTTT.

Remarks on this clonotype: This sequence may be a read error, since a much larger clone differs from it by one base. The gene calls are TRBV24-1 and TRBJ2-7; tentative D call: TRBD1 (6 bases). Germline V gene lookup returns CDR1 KGHDR and CDR2 SFDVKD. The CDR3 length is 13 residues. Trimming left V 10 bases short and J 2 bases short, with 14 bases between. The CDR3 is CATARDNTYEQYF. CDR3 in DNA: TGTGCCACTGCCCGGGACAACACCTACGAGCAGTACTTC.

About this clonotype itself: One end of the junction fails to match germline, which may point to a read error. The chain is built from TRBV20-1 and TRBJ2-7, with TRBD2 as a possible D gene (6 bases). The CDR3 covers 15 residues. Germline V gene lookup returns CDR1 DFQATT and CDR2 SNEGSKA (reference sequence). CDR3 region: CSVRESQRERLEQYF. The CDR3 bases are TGCAGTGTTAGAGAAAGCCAACGGGAGAGACTCGAGCAGTACTTT.

A note on this clonotype: A much larger clone differs from this one at a single base, so this may be a read error. Without the conserved terminal phenylalanine or tryptophan, this CDR3 likely stems from a read error. CDR3 DNA sequence: TGTGCCAGCAGACTTGCCAATGAGCAGTTCTCC. It yields the protein CASRLANEQFS. V gene TRBV3-1 combines with J gene TRBJ2-1; D unresolved. Trimming left V 6 bases short and J 6 bases short, with 6 bases between. Germline V gene sequence: CDR1 LGHDT, CDR2 YNNKEL (reference sequence). The CDR3 covers 11 residues.